These 6 T cell receptor beta chains share one sample of origin, sequenced in a study of T-cell reconstitution after alpha-beta-depleted transplantation in children. It was with unique molecular identifiers that the TCRbeta library was prepared. TCRdb re-called the PCR reads with MiXCR, one entry per CDR3 protein. The sample includes around 300,000 distinct CDR3 sequences, around a tenth seen only once; the top ten take 23%. The sequences come from peripheral blood, collected 180 days after TCRalphabeta/CD19-depleted stem cell transplant. These receptors were collected from a male patient aged 2-15 years who had a stem cell transplant for chronic granulomatous disease, so the T cells may come from the graft donor.

This clonotype was seen many times. The chain employs TRBV7-8 and TRBJ2-1; TRBD2 is a possible D gene (6 bases). CDR3 size: 16 residues. V was trimmed by 0 bases and J by 9 bases, leaving 18 bases between them. CDR1 is SGHVS and CDR2 is FQNEAQ in the germline V gene. The CDR3 coding sequence is TGTGCCAGCAGCTTAGCGCTAGGGAGGAGACGGGGTGAGCAGTTCTTC. Amino acids: CASSLALGRRRGEQFF.

The rearrangement joins TRBV13 to TRBJ2-1; D is tentatively TRBD1 or TRBD2 (5 bases each). This CDR3 has 16 amino acids. V was clipped by 0 bases and J by 3 bases, with 12 bases between them. Germline assignment: CDR1 PRHDT and CDR2 FYEKMQ (reference sequence). The CDR3 region has the DNA TGTGCCAGCAGCTTAGGGTTTGGGGGAGACTACAATGAGCAGTTCTTC. This codes for CASSLGFGGDYNEQFF.

Ten or more counts support this clonotype. The rearrangement uses TRBV5-5 and TRBJ1-6; TRBD1 matches 7 bases. The trim removed 4 bases at V and 2 bases at J, leaving 6 bases unmatched. The CDR3 contains 16 residues. Germline V gives CDR1 SGHKS, CDR2 YYEKEE (reference sequence). Written as DNA, the CDR3 is TGTGCCAGCAGCCCCGCCGGGACAGCCTATAATTCACCCCTCCACTTT. Protein sequence: CASSPAGTAYNSPLHF.

This clonotype has at least ten counts. The chain uses TRBV4-3 and TRBJ2-1; no clear D gene. Per the germline V gene, CDR1 is LGHNA and CDR2 is YSLEER. The CDR3 runs to 15 residues. V was clipped by 0 bases and J by 4 bases, with 10 bases between them. CDR3 in DNA: TGCGCCAGCAGCCAAGACCCCGACTTGTACAATGAGCAGTTCTTC. As protein: CASSQDPDLYNEQFF.

Notes on this clonotype: A much larger clone lies a single base off, so this may be a read error. J is TRBJ1-1 and V is TRBV29-1; 7 bases agree with TRBD1. The germline gives CDR1 SQVTM, CDR2 ANQGSEA. There are 14 residues in the CDR3. The CDR3 region has the DNA TGCATCGCCTTGGGGGGACAGATGAACACTGAAGCTTTCTTT. Translating gives CIALGGQMNTEAFF.

This clonotype was counted at least ten times. The chain is built from TRBV5-1 and TRBJ2-7; D is perhaps TRBD1 (5 bases). Per the germline V gene, CDR1 is SGHRS and CDR2 is YFSETQ. Trimming removed 5 bases at V and 7 bases at J, with 16 bases between. This CDR3 spans 13 amino acids. CDR3 region: CASRSTGRVEQYF. The CDR3 DNA reads as TGCGCCAGCAGATCGACGGGCAGGGTTGAGCAGTACTTC.